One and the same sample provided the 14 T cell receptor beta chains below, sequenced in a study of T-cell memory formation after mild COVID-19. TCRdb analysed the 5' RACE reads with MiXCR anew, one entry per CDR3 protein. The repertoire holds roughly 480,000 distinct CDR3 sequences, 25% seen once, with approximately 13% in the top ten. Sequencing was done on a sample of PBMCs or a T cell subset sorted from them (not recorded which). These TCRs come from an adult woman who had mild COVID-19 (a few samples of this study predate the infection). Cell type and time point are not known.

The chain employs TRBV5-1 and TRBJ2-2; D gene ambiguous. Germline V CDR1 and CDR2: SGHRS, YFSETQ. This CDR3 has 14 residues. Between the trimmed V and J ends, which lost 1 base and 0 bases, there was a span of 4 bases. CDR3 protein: CASSLLPNTGELFF. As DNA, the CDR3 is TGCGCCAGCAGCTTGCTTCCGAACACCGGGGAGCTGTTTTTT.

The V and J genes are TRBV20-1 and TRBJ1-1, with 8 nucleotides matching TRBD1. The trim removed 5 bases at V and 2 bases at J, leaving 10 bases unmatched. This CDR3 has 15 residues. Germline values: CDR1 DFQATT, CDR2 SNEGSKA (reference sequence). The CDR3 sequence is CSASGGLHANTEAFF. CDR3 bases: TGCAGTGCTTCAGGGGGCCTTCATGCAAACACTGAAGCTTTCTTT.

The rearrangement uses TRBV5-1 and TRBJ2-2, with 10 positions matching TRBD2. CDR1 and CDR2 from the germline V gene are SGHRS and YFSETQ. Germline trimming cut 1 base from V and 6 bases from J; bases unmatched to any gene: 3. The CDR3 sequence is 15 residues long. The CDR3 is CASSLTSGVAGELFF. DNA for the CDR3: TGCGCCAGCAGCTTGACTAGCGGGGTTGCCGGGGAGCTGTTTTTT. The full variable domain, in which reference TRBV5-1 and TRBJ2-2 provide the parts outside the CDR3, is KAGVTQTPRYLIKTRGQQVTLSCSPISGHRSVSWYQQTPGQGLQFLFEYFSETQRNKGNFPGRFSGRQFSNSRSEMNVSTLELGDSALYLCASSLTSGVAGELFFGEGSRLTVL.

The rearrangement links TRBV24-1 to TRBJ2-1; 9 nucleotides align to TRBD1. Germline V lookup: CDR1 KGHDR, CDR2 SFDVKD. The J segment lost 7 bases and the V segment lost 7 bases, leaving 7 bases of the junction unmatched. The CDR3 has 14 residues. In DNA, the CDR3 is TGTGCCACCAGGGATCCGGGACAGGGTAATGAGCAGTTCTTC. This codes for CATRDPGQGNEQFF.

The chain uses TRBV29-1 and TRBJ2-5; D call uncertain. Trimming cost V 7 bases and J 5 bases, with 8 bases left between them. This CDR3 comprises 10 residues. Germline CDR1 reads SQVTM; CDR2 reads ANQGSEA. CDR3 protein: CSATRETQYF. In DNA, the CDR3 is TGCAGCGCCACTCGGGAGACCCAGTACTTC.

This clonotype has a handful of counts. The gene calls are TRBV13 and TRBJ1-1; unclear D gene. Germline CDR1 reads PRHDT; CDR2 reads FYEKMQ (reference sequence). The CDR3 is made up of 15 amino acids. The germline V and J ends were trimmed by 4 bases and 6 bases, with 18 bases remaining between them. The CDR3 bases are TGTGCCAGCAGCTCAGGTCCCACCTTGGTCCCTGAAGCTTTCTTT. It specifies CASSSGPTLVPEAFF.

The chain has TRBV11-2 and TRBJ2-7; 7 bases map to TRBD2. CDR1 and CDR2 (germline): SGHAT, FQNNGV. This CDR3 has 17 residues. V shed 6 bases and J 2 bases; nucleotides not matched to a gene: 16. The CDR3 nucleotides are TGTGCCAGCAGACCGGGACTATCGGGAGAAGGGCCCTACGAGCAGTACTTC. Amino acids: CASRPGLSGEGPYEQYF.

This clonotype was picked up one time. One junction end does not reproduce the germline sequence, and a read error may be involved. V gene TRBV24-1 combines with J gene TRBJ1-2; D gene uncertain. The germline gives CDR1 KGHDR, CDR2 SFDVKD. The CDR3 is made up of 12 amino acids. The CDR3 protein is CATCDHTYGYTF. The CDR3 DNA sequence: TGTGCCACCTGTGACCACACCTATGGCTACACCTTC.

The CDR3 sequence is CAWTPDLSGYTF. CDR3 DNA: TGTGCCTGGACTCCTGATCTCTCCGGCTACACCTTC. The chain employs TRBV30 and TRBJ1-2; no clear D gene. Germline loops: CDR1 GTSNPN, CDR2 SVGIG (reference sequence). CDR3 length: 12 amino acids. Trimming cost V 4 bases and J 8 bases, with 14 bases left between them.

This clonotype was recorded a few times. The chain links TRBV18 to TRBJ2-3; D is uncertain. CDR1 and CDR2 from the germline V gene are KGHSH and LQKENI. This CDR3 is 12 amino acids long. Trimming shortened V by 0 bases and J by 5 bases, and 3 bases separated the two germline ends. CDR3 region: CASSPPEDTQYF. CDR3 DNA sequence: TGTGCCAGCTCACCACCGGAAGATACGCAGTATTTT. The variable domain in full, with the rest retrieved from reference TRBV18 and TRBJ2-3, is NAGVMQNPRHLVRRRGQEARLRCSPMKGHSHVYWYRQLPEEGLKFMVYLQKENIIDESGMPKERFSAEFPKEGPSILRIQQVVRGDSAAYFCASSPPEDTQYFGPGTRLTVL.

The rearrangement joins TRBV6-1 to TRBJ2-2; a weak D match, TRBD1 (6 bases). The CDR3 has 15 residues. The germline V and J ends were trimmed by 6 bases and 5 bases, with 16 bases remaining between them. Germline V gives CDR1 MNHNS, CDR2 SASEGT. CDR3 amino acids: CASRREFTGTGELFF. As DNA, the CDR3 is TGTGCCAGCAGGCGAGAATTCACAGGGACCGGGGAGCTGTTTTTT.

The CDR3 spells CASSPDRSKEYF. The CDR3 nucleotides read TGTGCCAGCAGTCCCGACAGGAGTAAGGAGTATTTT. The chain has TRBV6-5 and TRBJ2-3, with a possible D match to TRBD1 (6 bases). V lost 5 bases, J lost 13 bases, and 16 bases lay in between. The germline V gene encodes CDR1 MNHEY and CDR2 SVGAGI. This CDR3 has 12 amino acids.

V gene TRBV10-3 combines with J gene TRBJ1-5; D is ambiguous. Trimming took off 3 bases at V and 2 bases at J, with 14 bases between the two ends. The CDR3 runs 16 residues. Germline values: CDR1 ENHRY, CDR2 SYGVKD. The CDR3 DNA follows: TGTGCCATCAGTGAAACAGTGACTGGTGGCAATCAGCCCCAGCATTTT. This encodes CAISETVTGGNQPQHF.

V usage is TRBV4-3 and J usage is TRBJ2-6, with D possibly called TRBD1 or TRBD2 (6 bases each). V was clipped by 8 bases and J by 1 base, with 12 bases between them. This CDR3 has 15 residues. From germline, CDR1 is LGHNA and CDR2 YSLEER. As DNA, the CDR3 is TGCGCCAGCGGAAGGGGGGTTTCTGGGGCCAACGTCCTGACTTTC. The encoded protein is CASGRGVSGANVLTF.